This T cell receptor (beta chain) was documented in a study of blood T cell repertoires in COVID-19. About the research overall: Donors in the United States, Italy and Spain gave samples during acute or convalescent COVID-19. PBMCs, B-cell-depleted T cells, or T cells were the source of the cDNA or gDNA that made up the material.

V lost 2 bases and J lost 7; bases outside the gene matches: 10. Germline V gene data show CDR1 as MDHEN and CDR2 as SYDVKM. This CDR3 spans 16 amino acids. Original handling: Estimates of nucleated cell counts were drawn from the amplification of reference gene primers. The protocol was immunoSEQ multiplex PCR, while the TCRdb copy is restricted to in-frame clones and leaves out a portion. For V, J and clone size, that table is used; D and trimming come from the DNA. Among approximately 210,000 clones listed, roughly 84% were seen once. The J gene is TRBJ1-2, the V gene TRBV28; TRBD1 aligns across 10 bases. Material: peripheral blood. This clonotype was sampled from a woman in her thirties or forties who had recovered from COVID-19. CDR3 loop: CASSLLPGQGTSGYTF. The CDR3 region has the DNA TGTGCCAGCAGTTTACTCCCGGGACAGGGGACATCTGGCTACACCTTC.